One sample yielded the 7 T cell receptor beta chains listed below, sequenced in a study of blood T cells in healthy people across ages. PCR was performed a second time for about 6 to 12 cycles using a sample-barcoded 5' primer and a J-beta primer mix. Each CDR3 protein gets one entry after TCRdb re-called the 5' RACE reads with MiXCR. The top ten clones hold roughly 13% of a sample with about 1.1 million distinct CDR3 sequences, under 40% of them seen once. Sample: blood. The receptors here all came from a young man in good health.

This clonotype has only one observation. This likely comes from a read error, as the CDR3 has no conserved phenylalanine or tryptophan at its end. The chain has TRBV2 and TRBJ2-7; D possibly uses TRBD1 or TRBD2 (5 bases each). Trimming pared 6 bases from V and 3 bases from J, leaving 9 bases between. The germline gives CDR1 SNHLY, CDR2 FYNNEI. The length of the CDR3 is 12 residues. The chain's CDR3 is CASRTEGYEQYL. CDR3 nucleotide sequence: TGTGCCAGCAGGACAGAGGGCTACGAGCAGTACTTG.

The J gene is TRBJ2-2, the V gene TRBV3-1; D remains unclear. Trimming stripped 0 bases from V and 0 bases from J, with 8 bases between. This CDR3 has 16 residues. CDR1 LGHDT and CDR2 YNNKEL come from the germline V gene (reference sequence). The CDR3, as DNA: TGTGCCAGCAGCCAAGAGTCGCCGACGAACACCGGGGAGCTGTTTTTT. Encoded protein: CASSQESPTNTGELFF.

This clonotype was seen once. This chain uses TRBV20-1 with TRBJ1-5; unclear D gene. The length of the CDR3 is 15 residues. Per germline, CDR1 DFQATT and CDR2 SNEGSKA (reference sequence). V lost 1 base and J lost 1, with 11 bases in between. The CDR3 loop reads CSARGEGFSNQPQHF. CDR3 DNA: TGCAGTGCTAGAGGCGAGGGTTTCAGCAATCAGCCCCAGCATTTT.

The gene calls are TRBV18 and TRBJ1-1; D is unclear. The V and J ends lost 6 bases and 5 bases respectively, with 13 bases between them. The CDR3 runs 13 residues. CDR1 is KGHSH and CDR2 is LQKENI in the germline V gene. The CDR3 DNA sequence: TGTGCCAGCTCCGTCCAGGAGGCGACTGAAGCTTTCTTT. It is translated as CASSVQEATEAFF.

The chain joins TRBV10-3 to TRBJ2-5; either TRBD1 or TRBD2 may supply D (5 bases each). The ends were cut back, 4 bases at V and 3 bases at J, with 18 bases in the middle. Germline values: CDR1 ENHRY, CDR2 SYGVKD. The CDR3 length is 16 residues. CDR3 loop: CAISGRKGVGEETQYF. The DNA for the CDR3 is TGTGCCATCAGTGGGAGGAAGGGTGTGGGGGAAGAGACCCAGTACTTC.

As for this clonotype: One junction end disagrees with the germline gene, perhaps due to a read error. The J gene is TRBJ2-7, the V gene TRBV6-2 or TRBV6-3; TRBD2 matches at 7 bases. CDR3 length: 16 amino acids. Germline V gene sequence: CDR1 MNHEY, CDR2 SVGEGT. The CDR3 region has the DNA TGTGTCAGCAGTTACTCGGGCCAGCGGGACTCCTACGAGCAGTACTTC. This codes for CVSSYSGQRDSYEQYF.

Comment on this clonotype: The junction departs from germline at one end; a sequencing error may be responsible. The CDR3 loop reads CASSFGQGYGYIF. The CDR3 coding sequence is TGTGCCAGCAGCTTCGGACAAGGCTATGGCTACATCTTC. The chain links TRBV7-9 to TRBJ1-2; possible D gene TRBD1, 5 bases. This CDR3 comprises 13 residues. The germline CDR1 and CDR2 sequences are SEHNR and FQNEAQ (reference sequence).